The 30 T cell receptor beta chains presented below share a single source sample, sequenced in a study of response to subunit inactivated influenza vaccine. A single record per CDR3 protein comes from TCRdb applying MiXCR to the RT-PCR reads. The profile shows almost 250,000 distinct CDR3 sequences, more than 10% of them singletons. This material consisted of non-naive T cells sorted from PBMCs, taken roughly 15 days before vaccination. The source of these receptors is a man aged 50-60 years who received an inactivated influenza vaccine.

The rearrangement joins TRBV20-1 to TRBJ2-3; a weak D match, TRBD1 (5 bases). Trimming shortened V by 6 bases and J by 5 bases, and 12 bases separated the two germline ends. In germline, CDR1 is DFQATT, CDR2 SNEGSKA (reference sequence). The CDR3 contains 12 residues. The CDR3 DNA reads TGCAGTGCAGGGGTTTTACGAGATACGCAGTATTTT. Translation gives CSAGVLRDTQYF.

This clonotype was seen at least ten times. The chain is built from TRBV6-1 and TRBJ2-7, with D perhaps matching TRBD1 (5 bases). V shed 6 bases and J shed 0 bases, with 12 bases lying between them. This CDR3 region has 14 residues. Looked up from germline, CDR1 is MNHNS and CDR2 is SASEGT. CDR3 DNA: TGTGCCAGCAGGACCGGACATTCCTCCTACGAGCAGTACTTC. Encoded protein: CASRTGHSSYEQYF.

This clonotype was picked up many times. The chain is built from TRBV20-1 and TRBJ2-7, with D uncertain. The CDR3 runs 13 residues. Trimming left V 0 bases short and J 2 bases short, with 8 bases between. Germline CDR1 reads DFQATT; CDR2 reads SNEGSKA (reference sequence). CDR3 region: CSARDFKTYEQYF. The CDR3 bases are TGCAGTGCTAGAGACTTCAAAACCTACGAGCAGTACTTC.

This clonotype was detected only a few times. The V call is TRBV20-1, the J call TRBJ2-1; 9 bases fit TRBD2. V was clipped by 0 bases and J by 4 bases; unmatched bases: 7. The CDR3 loop spans 16 amino acids. The V gene's germline CDR1 is DFQATT and CDR2 SNEGSKA (reference sequence). The CDR3 DNA follows: TGCAGTGCTAGAGATACCCTAGCGGGGTATTACAATGAGCAGTTCTTC. This encodes CSARDTLAGYYNEQFF.

This clonotype was found a few times. The chain links TRBV19 to TRBJ2-3, with 11 bases identical to TRBD1. The CDR3 loop spans 14 amino acids. V was clipped by 8 bases and J by 2 bases; unmatched bases: 3. Germline V gene lookup returns CDR1 LNHDA and CDR2 SQIVND (reference sequence). CDR3 loop: CASRDRGDTDTQYF. DNA for the CDR3: TGTGCCAGTCGGGACAGGGGGGACACAGATACGCAGTATTTT.

The table lists this clonotype with a few counts. V is TRBV5-1 and J is TRBJ2-1; the match to TRBD1 covers 9 bases. The CDR3 contains 16 residues. The germline CDR1 and CDR2 sequences are SGHRS and YFSETQ. J gave up 4 bases and V 4 bases, and 9 bases lay outside the gene matches. CDR3 loop: CASSRGGTGTYNEQFF. The CDR3 DNA follows: TGCGCCAGCAGCCGGGGCGGGACAGGGACTTACAATGAGCAGTTCTTC.

At least ten counts were recorded for this clonotype. This chain links TRBV6-5 with TRBJ2-2; D remains ambiguous. This CDR3 comprises 12 residues. Trimming cost V 8 bases and J 8 bases, with 12 bases left between them. Looked up from germline, CDR1 is MNHEY and CDR2 is SVGAGI. Here the CDR3 reads CASVNAYGELFF. The CDR3 DNA is TGTGCCAGCGTCAACGCATATGGGGAGCTGTTTTTT.

This clonotype was detected ten times or more. The chain has TRBV6-5 and TRBJ2-7, with D possibly matching TRBD1 (5 bases). Germline CDR1 reads MNHEY; CDR2 reads SVGAGI. V was clipped by 4 bases and J by 5 bases, with 6 bases between them. This CDR3 spans 11 amino acids. The CDR3 region has the DNA TGTGCCAGCAGTTTAGGGGACGAGCAGTACTTC. It codes for CASSLGDEQYF.

The rearrangement links TRBV5-5 to TRBJ2-3; possibly TRBD1 or TRBD2 for D (5 bases each). In germline, CDR1 is SGHKS, CDR2 YYEKEE (reference sequence). The CDR3 contains 16 residues. Trimming left V 3 bases short and J 0 bases short, with 14 bases between. CDR3 sequence: CASSWDQPLSTDTQYF. The CDR3 nucleotides read TGTGCCAGCAGCTGGGACCAACCTCTAAGCACAGATACGCAGTATTTT.

This clonotype was counted a few times. The J gene is TRBJ1-5, the V gene TRBV7-2; 9 bases align to TRBD1. V trimming: 4 bases; J trimming: 5 bases; junction bases outside the gene matches: 3. This CDR3 spans 14 amino acids. Germline V gene data show CDR1 as SGHTA and CDR2 as FQGNSA. The DNA for the CDR3 is TGTGCCAGCAGCTCGGACAGGGGCTATCAGCCCCAGCATTTT. Amino acids: CASSSDRGYQPQHF.

The J gene is TRBJ1-5, the V gene TRBV29-1; no definite D call. This CDR3 spans 13 amino acids. Germline V gene data show CDR1 as SQVTM and CDR2 as ANQGSEA. Trimming took 3 bases from V and 0 from J, leaving 6 bases between them. The CDR3 region is CSVETDSNQPQHF. The CDR3 region has the DNA TGCAGCGTTGAGACGGATAGCAATCAGCCCCAGCATTTT.

There are a few counts of this clonotype. This chain uses TRBV4-1 with TRBJ2-7; D remains ambiguous. V was trimmed by 4 bases and J by 2 bases, leaving 9 bases between them. The CDR3 sequence is 13 residues long. The V gene's germline CDR1 is MGHRA and CDR2 YSYEKL. In DNA, the CDR3 is TGCGCCAGCAGCCCCCGAGGTACCTACGAGCAGTACTTC. This codes for CASSPRGTYEQYF.

In this sample, this clonotype turned up many times. The chain couples TRBV7-2 to TRBJ2-1, with D possibly TRBD2 on 6 matching bases. This CDR3 contains 14 residues. Trimming pared 4 bases from V and 6 bases from J, leaving 13 bases between. Germline V gene lookup returns CDR1 SGHTA and CDR2 FQGNSA. This chain's CDR3 is CASSSPGLINEQFF. CDR3 sequence (DNA): TGTGCCAGCAGCTCGCCGGGACTGATCAATGAGCAGTTCTTC.

This clonotype was picked up a small number of times. J is TRBJ1-1 and V is TRBV5-4; maybe TRBD1 (6 bases). Germline-derived CDR1 and CDR2 are SGHNT and YYREEE (reference sequence). Trimming took 5 bases from V and 5 from J, leaving 22 bases between them. The CDR3 totals 16 residues. This CDR3 is CASSHRGGGLGTEAFF. The CDR3 DNA is TGTGCCAGCAGTCATCGAGGCGGGGGGCTAGGGACTGAAGCTTTCTTT.

This clonotype was seen more than once but under ten times. The genes are TRBV7-9 and TRBJ2-1; D perhaps matches TRBD1 (6 bases). Between the trimmed V and J ends, which lost 1 base and 4 bases, there was a span of 11 bases. The CDR3 runs 15 residues. Germline V CDR1 and CDR2: SEHNR, FQNEAQ (reference sequence). The CDR3 DNA follows: TGTGCCAGCAGCTTAGACAGGGTAGTTTACAATGAGCAGTTCTTC. It encodes CASSLDRVVYNEQFF. Using reference TRBV7-9 and TRBJ2-1 for the parts outside the CDR3, the full variable domain is DTGVSQNPRHKITKRGQNVTFRCDPISEHNRLYWYRQTLGQGPEFLTYFQNEAQLEKSRLLSDRFSAERPKGSFSTLEIQRTEQGDSAMYLCASSLDRVVYNEQFFGPGTRLTVL.

This clonotype has more than one count but fewer than ten. This CDR3 reads CASSETRGEMFF. CDR3 nucleotides: TGTGCCAGCAGCGAAACTAGGGGCGAAATGTTCTTC. The chain carries TRBV2 and TRBJ2-1, with D perhaps TRBD1 or TRBD2 (5 bases each). The CDR3 has 12 amino acids. Per the germline V gene, CDR1 is SNHLY and CDR2 is FYNNEI. V was cut by 6 bases and J by 15 bases, with 18 bases left in between.

This chain connects TRBV7-9 to TRBJ2-6; the match to TRBD2 covers 7 bases. The CDR3 consists of 15 residues. The germline CDR1 and CDR2 sequences are SEHNR and FQNEAQ (reference sequence). The trim removed 3 bases at V and 3 bases at J, leaving 2 bases unmatched. The CDR3 sequence: CASSFGGYGANVLTF. CDR3 DNA sequence: TGTGCCAGCAGCTTCGGGGGGTATGGGGCCAACGTCCTGACTTTC.

This chain connects TRBV10-3 to TRBJ2-5; D gene uncertain. The CDR3 extends over 13 amino acids. CDR1 is ENHRY and CDR2 is SYGVKD in the germline V gene. V lost 4 bases to trimming and J lost 3 bases, with 9 bases between them. The CDR3 reads CAISAAGEETQYF. The CDR3 nucleotides read TGTGCCATCAGTGCTGCAGGAGAAGAGACCCAGTACTTC.

This clonotype was counted many times. The gene calls are TRBV28 and TRBJ1-1; perhaps TRBD1 as D (5 bases). V was clipped by 8 bases and J by 1 base, with 17 bases between them. The CDR3 has 15 residues. Germline loops: CDR1 MDHEN, CDR2 SYDVKM. CDR3 residues: CASFPGGSGNTEAFF. The CDR3 DNA reads as TGTGCCAGCTTTCCCGGGGGGAGCGGGAACACTGAAGCTTTCTTT. The full variable domain, its missing parts supplied by reference TRBV28 and TRBJ1-1, is DVKVTQSSRYLVKRTGEKVFLECVQDMDHENMFWYRQDPGLGLRLIYFSYDVKMKEKGDIPEGYSVSREKKERFSLILESASTNQTSMYLCASFPGGSGNTEAFFGQGTRLTVV.

This clonotype was seen only a few times. J is TRBJ2-7 and V is TRBV7-3, with D possibly TRBD1 on 6 matching bases. The CDR3 sequence is 14 residues long. Germline loops: CDR1 SGHTA, CDR2 FQGTGA. V lost 5 bases to trimming and J lost 4 bases, with 15 bases between them. The CDR3 region is CASSHDRSQYEQYF. CDR3 coding DNA: TGTGCCAGCAGCCACGACAGGAGCCAGTACGAGCAGTACTTC.

Comments on this clonotype: One base away lies a much larger clone, so this may be a sequencing read error. Since no conserved phenylalanine or tryptophan closes the CDR3, a read error is the likely cause. V is TRBV25-1 and J is TRBJ2-7; 7 positions agree with TRBD1. CDR3 size: 14 residues. With V trimmed by 2 bases and J by 2 bases, 3 bases remained unmatched. Germline CDR1 and CDR2: MGHDK and SYGVNS. CDR3 DNA: TGTGCCAGCAGTGAACCCGGGACAGCCTACGAGCAGTACTAC. It encodes CASSEPGTAYEQYY.

This clonotype was counted a few times. This chain links TRBV7-9 with TRBJ2-3; 8 positions agree with TRBD2. The CDR3 extends over 15 amino acids. CDR1 SEHNR and CDR2 FQNEAQ come from the germline V gene (reference sequence). The J segment lost 4 bases and the V segment lost 5 bases, leaving 8 bases of the junction unmatched. The DNA for the CDR3 is TGTGCCAGCAGCAACGGACTAGCCGGGGCAGATACGCAGTATTTT. Its protein product is CASSNGLAGADTQYF.

Remarks on this clonotype: Germline is not matched at one junction end, which may reflect a read error. The chain recombines TRBV29-1 with TRBJ2-1, with D maybe TRBD1 (6 bases). The CDR3 sequence is 12 residues long. Germline CDR1 and CDR2: SQVTM and ANQGSEA. This chain's CDR3 is CSTVTGYNEQSF. The CDR3 bases are TGCAGCACCGTGACAGGCTACAATGAGCAGTCCTTC.

This clonotype was recorded once. This chain links TRBV5-1 with TRBJ2-3; no clear D gene. The length of the CDR3 is 14 residues. Germline CDR1 reads SGHRS; CDR2 reads YFSETQ. V was trimmed by 0 bases and J by 2 bases, leaving 7 bases between them. CDR3 amino acids: CASSLVHSTDTQYF. The CDR3 coding sequence is TGCGCCAGCAGCTTGGTCCATTCCACAGATACGCAGTATTTT.

The rearrangement joins TRBV20-1 to TRBJ1-3, with TRBD1 identical over 10 bases. Per germline, CDR1 DFQATT and CDR2 SNEGSKA (reference sequence). The junction had 11 bases not matched to a gene; V was cut back by 5 bases and J by 10 bases. The CDR3 is 14 residues long. The DNA of the CDR3 is TGCAGTGCTGCCGCGGGACAGGGGATGGGGACCATATATTTT. This encodes CSAAAGQGMGTIYF.

This clonotype has at least ten counts. The J gene is TRBJ2-3, the V gene TRBV7-2, with TRBD2 identical over 8 bases. The germline gives CDR1 SGHTA, CDR2 FQGNSA. The CDR3 runs 14 residues. With V trimmed by 5 bases and J by 1 base, 2 bases remained unmatched. For the CDR3, the DNA is TGTGCCAGCAGCCGGGGGGGAGGCACAGATACGCAGTATTTT. This translates into CASSRGGGTDTQYF.

This chain connects TRBV6-1 to TRBJ2-3; TRBD2 matches at 7 bases. J was trimmed by 3 bases and V by 3 bases; bases with no gene match: 3. The CDR3 length is 14 residues. Germline V gives CDR1 MNHNS, CDR2 SASEGT. The CDR3 protein is CASSDWEGTDTQYF. The CDR3 nucleotides are TGTGCCAGCAGTGACTGGGAGGGTACAGATACGCAGTATTTT.

This clonotype was counted many times. The chain recombines TRBV30 with TRBJ1-1; D possibly corresponds to TRBD1 (6 bases). CDR1 and CDR2 from the germline V gene are GTSNPN and SVGIG (reference sequence). Trimming took 6 bases from V and 3 from J, leaving 14 bases between them. CDR3 size: 13 residues. The CDR3 protein is CACTTGFYTEAFF. DNA for the CDR3: TGTGCCTGTACGACAGGTTTTTACACTGAAGCTTTCTTT.

In this sample, this clonotype turned up a few times. The chain joins TRBV24-1 to TRBJ2-2; D ambiguous. Germline V gene data show CDR1 as KGHDR and CDR2 as SFDVKD. Trimming shortened V by 2 bases and J by 4 bases, and 10 bases separated the two germline ends. CDR3 size: 15 residues. The CDR3 here is CATSDWSWGTGELFF. The CDR3 DNA reads TGTGCCACCAGTGATTGGAGTTGGGGCACCGGGGAGCTGTTTTTT.

This clonotype was observed a few times. The rearrangement joins TRBV20-1 to TRBJ2-5; a weak D match, TRBD1 (6 bases). The CDR3 spans 14 residues. The germline CDR1 and CDR2 sequences are DFQATT and SNEGSKA (reference sequence). V was shortened by 3 bases and J by 4 bases, with 15 bases between the two germline ends. The CDR3 spells CSASGDRSLETQYF. CDR3 coding DNA: TGCAGTGCTAGTGGTGACAGGTCATTAGAGACCCAGTACTTC.